The 29 T cell receptor beta chains in this list originate from one sample, sequenced in a study of early T cells in non-severe SARS-CoV-2 infection. TCRdb called the 5' RACE reads again in MiXCR, with one record for every CDR3 protein. Of about 110,000 distinct CDR3 sequences in the sample, around an eighth were seen once. The sample comprised whole blood. These TCRs come from an adult who was a healthcare worker with PCR-confirmed SARS-CoV-2 infection or an uninfected control (not recorded which).

V and J are TRBV7-9 and TRBJ2-7; D not certain. CDR1 SEHNR and CDR2 FQNEAQ come from the germline V gene (reference sequence). This CDR3 spans 13 amino acids. CDR3 sequence reads: CASAGQSSYEQYF. CDR3 nucleotides: TGTGCATCCGCCGGTCAGAGCTCCTACGAGCAGTACTTC.

The sample holds many counts of this clonotype. This sequence joins TRBV6-1 and TRBJ1-6, with D maybe TRBD1 (6 bases). Trimming cost V 2 bases and J 5 bases, with 7 bases left between them. There are 14 residues in the CDR3. Germline V lookup: CDR1 MNHNS, CDR2 SASEGT. The CDR3 loop is CASSEYRDNSPLHF. The CDR3 DNA reads as TGTGCCAGCAGTGAATACAGGGATAATTCACCCCTCCACTTT.

This clonotype was detected a few times. The chain links TRBV7-2 to TRBJ2-1, with TRBD2 matching 10 bases. V lost 6 bases and J lost 2; bases outside the gene matches: 7. Germline assignment: CDR1 SGHTA and CDR2 FQGNSA. CDR3 length: 16 amino acids. The chain's CDR3 is CASRKTGTSAYNEQFF. The CDR3 DNA is TGTGCCAGCAGAAAAACCGGGACTAGCGCCTACAATGAGCAGTTCTTC.

This clonotype was observed many times. The chain employs TRBV27 and TRBJ2-5; 12 nucleotides match TRBD2. The germline V gene encodes CDR1 MNHEY and CDR2 SMNVEV (reference sequence). The CDR3 spans 20 residues. After removal of 2 bases from V and 1 base from J, the junction contained 14 bases not matched to a gene. CDR3 residues: CASSLLGLAGGYPGQETQYF. CDR3 in DNA: TGTGCCAGCAGTTTACTGGGGCTAGCGGGGGGGTACCCAGGCCAAGAGACCCAGTACTTC.

V gene TRBV28 combines with J gene TRBJ2-5; 14 positions agree with TRBD2. Germline V lookup: CDR1 MDHEN, CDR2 SYDVKM. This CDR3 contains 17 residues. Losses at the gene ends were 6 bases for V and 1 base for J; bases not matched to a gene: 7. CDR3 loop: CASRRRTSGRLQETQYF. Here the CDR3 DNA reads TGTGCCAGCAGGCGGAGGACTAGCGGGAGGCTCCAAGAGACCCAGTACTTC.

The rearrangement uses TRBV4-1 and TRBJ2-7, with 11 positions matching TRBD2. The V gene end was trimmed by 7 bases and the J gene end by 1 base; junction bases not matched to a gene: 3. Germline V gene sequence: CDR1 MGHRA, CDR2 YSYEKL. This CDR3 has 14 amino acids. The chain's CDR3 is CASKLAGASYEQYF. The CDR3 DNA reads TGCGCCAGCAAACTAGCGGGGGCATCCTACGAGCAGTACTTC.

The chain recombines TRBV28 with TRBJ1-2; D gene uncertain. The CDR3 is 14 residues long. Germline V gene sequence: CDR1 MDHEN, CDR2 SYDVKM. The V end was cut by 3 bases, the J end by 4 bases, with 12 bases between. The CDR3 region is CASSFQAELYGYTF. CDR3 nucleotide sequence: TGTGCCAGCAGTTTCCAGGCCGAGCTCTATGGCTACACCTTC.

This clonotype has only a few counts. The J gene is TRBJ2-5, the V gene TRBV5-4; D may be TRBD1 (5 bases). CDR1 SGHNT and CDR2 YYREEE come from the germline V gene (reference sequence). The CDR3 contains 17 residues. V shed 0 bases and J shed 2 bases, with 17 bases lying between them. CDR3: CASSLGTTLPTQETQYF. The CDR3 DNA sequence: TGTGCCAGCAGCTTGGGGACAACCTTGCCCACACAAGAGACCCAGTACTTC.

This clonotype was seen many times. The rearrangement joins TRBV14 to TRBJ2-7, with a weak D call TRBD2 (6 bases). In germline, CDR1 is SGHDN, CDR2 FVKESK. CDR3 length: 15 residues. V lost 0 bases, J lost 3 bases, and 12 bases lay in between. The CDR3 is CASSQETRGNYEQYF. Written as DNA, the CDR3 is TGTGCCAGCAGCCAAGAGACACGGGGGAACTACGAGCAGTACTTC.

This clonotype has only a few counts. The rearrangement links TRBV18 to TRBJ2-2, with 10 bases fitting TRBD1. The CDR3 runs to 20 residues. Germline V gives CDR1 KGHSH, CDR2 LQKENI. V shed 4 bases and J 0 bases; nucleotides not matched to a gene: 14. DNA for the CDR3: TGTGCCAGCTCACGCTCTGCCGGGACAGGGGACATGACGAACACCGGGGAGCTGTTTTTT. Amino acids: CASSRSAGTGDMTNTGELFF.

The J gene is TRBJ2-7, the V gene TRBV19, with TRBD1 matching 9 bases. Losses at the gene ends were 3 bases for V and 0 bases for J; bases not matched to a gene: 3. The CDR3 contains 15 residues. CDR1 LNHDA and CDR2 SQIVND come from the germline V gene (reference sequence). CDR3 bases: TGTGCCAGTAGTATTGGGACAGGGACCTCCTACGAGCAGTACTTC. Protein: CASSIGTGTSYEQYF.

This clonotype was observed a few times. CDR3 DNA: TGTGCCACTAGGACAGGAACAGAGACCCAGTACTTC. Its protein is CATRTGTETQYF. This chain links TRBV10-3 with TRBJ2-5; TRBD1 matches 7 bases. CDR1 is ENHRY, CDR2 SYGVKD, per germline. Trimming at V came to 10 bases and at J to 4 bases, leaving 6 bases not matched to a gene. The CDR3 sequence is 12 residues long.

This clonotype was counted at least ten times. The gene calls are TRBV6-6 and TRBJ2-2, with a weak D call TRBD1 (6 bases). Looked up from germline, CDR1 is MNHNY and CDR2 is SVGAGI (reference sequence). This CDR3 region has 16 residues. Between the trimmed V and J ends, which lost 5 bases and 6 bases, there was a span of 19 bases. CDR3 nucleotides: TGTGCCAGCAGTCCCCGGGACATTTATCGTCCCGGGGAGCTGTTTTTT. It yields the protein CASSPRDIYRPGELFF.

This rearrangement joins TRBV27 to TRBJ2-1, with 9 positions matching TRBD1. CDR1 is MNHEY, CDR2 SMNVEV, per germline (reference sequence). V was clipped by 4 bases and J by 6 bases; unmatched bases: 13. This CDR3 spans 17 amino acids. In DNA form, the CDR3 reads TGTGCCAGCAGTTCCCGGGCTTCAGGGACAGGGCCCAATGAGCAGTTCTTC. Residues: CASSSRASGTGPNEQFF.

A remark on this clonotype: A read error may produce the germline difference seen at one junction end. This sequence joins TRBV29-1 and TRBJ2-1, with 7 bases fitting TRBD1. Germline CDR1 reads SQVTM; CDR2 reads ANQGSEA. The CDR3 length is 16 residues. CDR3 DNA sequence: TGCAGCATTGAAGGCCGACAGGGTAGCTCCTACAATGAGCAGTTCTTC. It translates to CSIEGRQGSSYNEQFF.

This clonotype was seen only a few times. V and J are TRBV18 and TRBJ2-7, with 13 bases aligning to TRBD2. This CDR3 comprises 16 residues. Unmatched junction bases numbered 7, after V lost 6 bases and J lost 2 bases. The germline gives CDR1 KGHSH, CDR2 LQKENI. CDR3 bases: TGTGCCAGCTCCCAGACTAGCGGGAGGAGACCCTACGAGCAGTACTTC. This gives the protein CASSQTSGRRPYEQYF.

The sample holds a few counts of this clonotype. The chain has TRBV28 and TRBJ1-5; TRBD1 matches 7 bases. Germline V gene lookup returns CDR1 MDHEN and CDR2 SYDVKM. V trimming: 6 bases; J trimming: 4 bases; junction bases outside the gene matches: 18. The CDR3 contains 18 residues. The CDR3 DNA follows: TGTGCCAGCAGCCTGACAGGGACCGGGATTTCGTTTAATCAGCCCCAGCATTTT. It encodes CASSLTGTGISFNQPQHF.

This clonotype was picked up many times. The chain has TRBV30 and TRBJ1-5; TRBD1 is a possible D gene (5 bases). Trimming pared 1 base from V and 2 bases from J, leaving 12 bases between. The CDR3 totals 15 residues. Germline V gene sequence: CDR1 GTSNPN, CDR2 SVGIG (reference sequence). Here the CDR3 DNA reads TGTGCCTGGAGTGGGGAGGGAGGGGGCAATCAGCCCCAGCATTTT. Encoded protein: CAWSGEGGGNQPQHF.

This clonotype was seen ten or more times. The V call is TRBV13, the J call TRBJ1-5; D call uncertain. The germline V and J ends were trimmed by 0 bases and 0 bases, with 6 bases remaining between them. The CDR3 has 15 amino acids. Germline V lookup: CDR1 PRHDT, CDR2 FYEKMQ (reference sequence). The CDR3 bases are TGTGCCAGCAGCTTAGGGGTTAATAGCAATCAGCCCCAGCATTTT. Translated: CASSLGVNSNQPQHF.

This clonotype was seen at least ten times. The V call is TRBV7-3, the J call TRBJ2-2, with 8 bases matching TRBD1. Trimming took 5 bases from V and 6 from J; bases not matched to a gene: 5. CDR1 SGHTA and CDR2 FQGTGA come from the germline V gene. This CDR3 has 14 amino acids. CDR3 residues: CASSRQGSSGELFF. DNA for the CDR3: TGTGCCAGCAGCCGACAGGGGTCTTCCGGGGAGCTGTTTTTT.

This clonotype was recorded at least ten times. CDR3 nucleotide sequence: TGTGCCAGCAGCGACGATTTGTACCAGTACTTC. It specifies CASSDDLYQYF. The rearrangement joins TRBV21-1 to TRBJ2-5. TRBV21-1 is deemed a pseudogene. This CDR3 spans 11 amino acids.

This clonotype was found a few times. The rearrangement uses TRBV12-3 or TRBV12-4 and TRBJ2-1; D is unclear. The CDR3 contains 14 residues. Trimming shortened V by 8 bases and J by 0 bases, and 11 bases separated the two germline ends. The CDR3 reads CASCEPRSYNEQFF. The DNA for the CDR3 is TGTGCCAGCTGTGAGCCCCGCTCCTACAATGAGCAGTTCTTC.

The rearrangement uses TRBV9 and TRBJ1-5; D gene ambiguous. The CDR3 runs to 14 residues. Germline V gives CDR1 SGDLS, CDR2 YYNGEE. The V end was cut by 4 bases, the J end by 3 bases, with 11 bases between. The CDR3 coding sequence is TGTGCCAGCAGCCCGGCAGGAATCAATCAGCCCCAGCATTTT. It yields the protein CASSPAGINQPQHF.

This clonotype occurred a few times. This rearrangement joins TRBV2 to TRBJ2-3; 8 nucleotides line up with TRBD2. The length of the CDR3 is 15 residues. Unmatched junction bases numbered 6, after V lost 6 bases and J lost 1 base. The V gene's germline CDR1 is SNHLY and CDR2 FYNNEI. This CDR3 reads CASSAQRERTDTQYF. The CDR3 region has the DNA TGTGCCAGCAGCGCACAGCGGGAGCGCACAGATACGCAGTATTTT.

This clonotype was counted ten times or more. The V call is TRBV29-1, the J call TRBJ2-7, with D perhaps TRBD1 or TRBD2 (5 bases each). The CDR3 spans 13 residues. The germline V gene has CDR1 SQVTM and CDR2 ANQGSEA. V was pared by 2 bases and J by 2 bases, with 10 bases between. The DNA for the CDR3 is TGCAGCGTTGAATGGGGGACCCCCTACGAGCAGTACTTC. It translates to CSVEWGTPYEQYF.

This clonotype showed up just a few times. V usage is TRBV6-2 or TRBV6-3 and J usage is TRBJ1-1; no firm D call. This CDR3 is 13 amino acids long. Germline CDR1 MNHEY, CDR2 SVGEGT. The V end was cut by 8 bases, the J end by 1 base, with 11 bases between. CDR3 bases: TGTGCCAGCCTGGTAAAATCGAACACTGAAGCTTTCTTT. Translating gives CASLVKSNTEAFF.

This clonotype appeared many times. The chain is built from TRBV6-5 and TRBJ2-7, with a weak D call TRBD2 (6 bases). V dropped 4 bases and J dropped 2 bases, with 21 bases sitting between them. Germline V gene data show CDR1 as MNHEY and CDR2 as SVGAGI. The CDR3 has 17 residues. CDR3 sequence (DNA): TGTGCCAGCAGTTCCACACGAGTCGGGGGTAGGCCCTACGAGCAGTACTTC. It translates to CASSSTRVGGRPYEQYF.

This clonotype was picked up a small number of times. The gene calls are TRBV18 and TRBJ1-3; D ambiguous. The CDR3 has 15 amino acids. Germline V CDR1 and CDR2: KGHSH, LQKENI. Deletions cut 8 bases from V and 0 bases from J, with 14 bases between. The CDR3 bases are TGTGCCAGCGCGCCTCCAGGAGTCTCTGGAAACACCATATATTTT. Its protein product is CASAPPGVSGNTIYF.

The chain recombines TRBV7-9 with TRBJ1-5; 10 bases map to TRBD1. CDR1 and CDR2 from the germline V gene are SEHNR and FQNEAQ (reference sequence). Germline trimming cut 5 bases from V and 5 bases from J; bases unmatched to any gene: 6. This CDR3 is 15 amino acids long. Here the CDR3 reads CASSPPGQGYQPQHF. The DNA of the CDR3 is TGTGCCAGCAGCCCGCCGGGACAGGGGTATCAGCCCCAGCATTTT.